This T cell receptor (beta chain) is from a study of molecular identifiers for immune sequencing clone quantification (dated by TCRdb to the late 2010s). For context, the study as a whole: For a replicate experiment, the RNA from either about 20,000 or 100,000 naive CD8 T cells was divided into five aliquots, and four of those aliquots went on to sequencing. This methods study used CD8 T cells to benchmark TCR RNA copy counting and molecular-identifier clustering-based TCR repertoire sequencing (MIDCIRS).

Naive CD8 T cell libraries were made from roughly 18,000 to 920,000 sorted cells using 10%, 30% or 50% of purified RNA. Naive CD8 T cells, defined as CD8+CD4-CCR7+CD45RA+, were FACS-sorted into RLT Plus buffer on a BD FACSAria II. Detection sensitivity was tested by spiking Jurkat RNA equal to fewer than twelve TCR copies' worth into samples containing about 18,000-1,000,000 naive CD8 T cells. CD8 T cells were enriched using RosetteSep CD8+ T Cell Enrichment Cocktail and Ficoll-Paque, and the enriched cells then underwent ACK red cell lysis. This clonotype was counted many times. Its antigen has not been determined. No base quality information exists; no much larger clone differs at one position. Results and caveats for the whole study, not just this receptor: Even against a background of 800,000 to 1,000,000 naive CD8 T cells, spiked-in Jurkat TCR RNA amounting to a single cell's worth was reported to be detectable. In CMV-specific effector cells, clones with more than 20 RNA copies contained over 98% of molecules, whereas in naive cells such clones contained under 1% of molecules. Without barcode sub-clustering, chimeric consensus sequences inflated TCR diversity; chimeras reached as high as 47%. Spiked-in Jurkat TCR RNA (10 copies' worth), which is not part of the donor repertoire, was contained in the naive libraries. About 3 recovered TCR RNA copies per cell were obtained by modeling, versus roughly 9.1 by digital PCR, implying a capture efficiency of 30% to 35%. Highly expanded clone sizes could be underestimated if identical TCR molecules share a barcode.

Libraries were made using PCR. Sequencing took place on an Illumina HiSeq 4000. Preparation of bulk TCR libraries followed a previously described approach, with the TCR primers listed in Table S5. The Qiagen AllPrep DNA/RNA kit was used to purify total RNA. Reads from multiple sequencing runs of the same library were pooled before analysis. The study's processing was this. Reads were retained only if an exact TCR constant sequence was present, and the retained reads were trimmed to 150 nt and grouped according to their 12-nt molecular barcodes. Within each barcode group, reads were sub-clustered at a 15% Levenshtein threshold, and quality-weighted consensus sequences were built per RNA molecule. Non-functional sequences were excluded, and lower-count sequences lying one edit away from another sequence were also excluded. Based on fitting two negative binomial distributions, any barcode sub-cluster with under 20% of the maximum read count was discarded. The public reads were reprocessed in TCRdb via fastp at Q25 and MiXCR, keeping in-frame beta chains. Rows are combined by CDR3 protein, so each entry shows the most common genes and DNA. These V and J calls are TCRdb output, not the study's own analysis. The sample includes more than 250,000 distinct CDR3 sequences, with 20% to 25% observed a single time. Roughly 0.8% of the sample lies in the top ten.

The origin of this receptor is a human donor in good health. Some libraries in this study had Jurkat cell RNA spiked in. Sequenced material: naive CD8+ T cells from blood, with Jurkat cell RNA spiked in. The meaning of the sample's cell subset or site label: FACS-sorted CD8+CD4-CCR7+CD45RA+ naive T cells.

DNA sequence: TGCAGCGGGTGGCCGCGTTCCGAAGGGTACGAGCAGTACTTC. This translates into CSGWPRSEGYEQYF. Recombination linked TRBV29-1 to TRBJ2-7; the D gene remains uncertain. V lost 7 bases and J lost 4 bases; the stretch between them is 20 bases long. The germline V gene encodes CDR1 SQVTM and CDR2 ANQGSEA. The CDR3 sequence holds 14 residues, the cysteine and phenylalanine included. CDR3 DNA is the only sequence kept; it has 42 bases, read in frame from the first base.